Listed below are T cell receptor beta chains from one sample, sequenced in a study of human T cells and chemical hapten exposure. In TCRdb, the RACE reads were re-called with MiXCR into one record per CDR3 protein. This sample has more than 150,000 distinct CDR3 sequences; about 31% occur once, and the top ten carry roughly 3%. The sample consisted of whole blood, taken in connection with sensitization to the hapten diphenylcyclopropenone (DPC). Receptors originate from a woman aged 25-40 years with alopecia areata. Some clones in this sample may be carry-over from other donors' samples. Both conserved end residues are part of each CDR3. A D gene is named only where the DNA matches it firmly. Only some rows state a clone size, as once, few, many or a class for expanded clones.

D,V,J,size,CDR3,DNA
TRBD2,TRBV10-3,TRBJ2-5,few,CAISELAANQETQYF,TGTGCCATCAGTGAACTAGCGGCCAACCAAGAGACCCAGTACTTC
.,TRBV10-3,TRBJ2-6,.,CAISEGRGLSGANVLTF,TGTGCCATCAGTGAAGGGCGGGGGCTCTCTGGGGCCAACGTCCTGACTTTC
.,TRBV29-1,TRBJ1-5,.,CSVGLGGANQPQHF,TGCAGCGTTGGGTTAGGGGGGGCCAATCAGCCCCAGCATTTT
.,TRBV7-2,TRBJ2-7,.,CASSLSSLAQPPYEQYF,TGTGCCAGCAGCTTATCGTCGCTGGCACAGCCCCCCTACGAGCAGTACTTC
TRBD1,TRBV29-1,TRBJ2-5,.,CSVGQDQETQYF,TGCAGCGTCGGACAGGACCAAGAGACCCAGTACTTC
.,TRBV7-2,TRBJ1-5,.,CASSLDTGTLHHF,TGTGCCAGCAGCTTAGACACCGGGACGCTCCACCATTTT
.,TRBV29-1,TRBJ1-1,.,CSVDPSGLRTEAFF,TGCAGCGTTGACCCCTCAGGATTACGGACTGAAGCTTTCTTT
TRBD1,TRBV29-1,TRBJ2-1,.,CSVDPGQGIEQFF,TGCAGCGTTGATCCGGGACAGGGTATTGAGCAGTTCTTC
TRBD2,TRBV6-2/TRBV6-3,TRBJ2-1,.,CASPPQREARNEQFF,TGTGCCAGCCCCCCCCAGCGGGAGGCCAGGAATGAGCAGTTCTTC
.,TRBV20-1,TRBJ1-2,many,CSATMGPEINYGYTF,TGCAGTGCTACCATGGGGCCAGAAATTAACTATGGCTACACCTTC
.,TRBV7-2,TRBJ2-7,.,CASSLVGGETYF,TGTGCCAGCAGCTTAGTAGGGGGAGAAACGTACTTC
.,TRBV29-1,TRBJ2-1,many,CSGRYYNEQFF,TGCAGCGGACGGTACTACAATGAGCAGTTCTTC
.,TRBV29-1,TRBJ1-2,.,CSVGVTDTSNYGYTF,TGCAGCGTCGGCGTGACAGATACCTCTAACTATGGCTACACCTTC
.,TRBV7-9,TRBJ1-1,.,CASSLGTVNEAFF,TGTGCCAGCAGCTTAGGGACGGTTAATGAAGCTTTCTTT
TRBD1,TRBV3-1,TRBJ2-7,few,CASSQGSRTGSYEQYF,TGTGCCAGCAGCCAAGGGTCCCGGACAGGGTCCTACGAGCAGTACTTC
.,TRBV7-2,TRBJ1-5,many,CASSLVQNQPQHF,TGTGCCAGCAGCTTAGTGCAGAATCAGCCCCAGCATTTT
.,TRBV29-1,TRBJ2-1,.,CSVDRGYNEQFF,TGCAGCGTTGACAGGGGCTACAATGAGCAGTTCTTC
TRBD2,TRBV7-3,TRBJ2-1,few,CASSLMGGGSNEQFF,TGTGCCAGCAGCTTGATGGGGGGGGGTTCCAATGAGCAGTTCTTC
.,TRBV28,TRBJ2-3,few,CASSPPGLVTDTQYF,TGTGCCAGCAGTCCCCCGGGACTGGTCACAGATACGCAGTATTTT
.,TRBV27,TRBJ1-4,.,CASSIQARNEKLFF,TGTGCCAGCAGCATACAGGCCCGTAATGAAAAACTGTTTTTT
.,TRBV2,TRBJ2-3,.,CASLDDTQYF,TGTGCCAGCTTAGACGATACGCAGTATTTT
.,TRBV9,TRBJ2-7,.,CASSVGPSSYEQYF,TGTGCCAGCAGCGTAGGACCGAGCTCCTACGAGCAGTACTTC
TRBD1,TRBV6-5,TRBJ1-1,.,CASKGANTEAFF,TGTGCCAGCAAGGGGGCGAACACTGAAGCTTTCTTT
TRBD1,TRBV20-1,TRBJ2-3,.,CSAHPGQGATDTQYF,TGCAGTGCTCATCCTGGACAGGGGGCAACAGATACGCAGTATTTT
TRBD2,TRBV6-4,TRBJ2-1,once,CASSELAGGPLDEQFF,TGTGCCAGCAGTGAGCTAGCGGGAGGGCCCCTGGATGAGCAGTTCTTC
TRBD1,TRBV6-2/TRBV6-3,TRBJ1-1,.,CASSDPDRVTEAFF,TGTGCCAGCAGTGACCCAGACAGGGTAACTGAAGCTTTCTTT
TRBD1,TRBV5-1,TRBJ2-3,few,CASSTGQVTDTQYF,TGCGCCAGCAGCACAGGACAGGTGACAGATACGCAGTATTTT
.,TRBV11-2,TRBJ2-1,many,CASSLDNEQFF,TGTGCCAGCAGCTTAGACAATGAGCAGTTCTTC
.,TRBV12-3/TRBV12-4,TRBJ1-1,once,CASSDRGRAFF,TGTGCCAGCAGTGACCGGGGGAGGGCTTTCTTT
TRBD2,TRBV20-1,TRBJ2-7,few,CSATGLAHTYEQYF,TGCAGTGCTACCGGACTAGCGCATACCTACGAGCAGTACTTC
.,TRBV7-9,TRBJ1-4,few,CASSFSGEGEKLFF,TGTGCCAGCAGCTTCTCGGGAGAAGGTGAAAAACTGTTTTTT
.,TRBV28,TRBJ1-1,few,CASSLSARSNTEAFF,TGTGCCAGCAGTTTGTCGGCGAGGAGTAACACTGAAGCTTTCTTT
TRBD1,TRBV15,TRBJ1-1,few,CATSRVQGDTEAFF,TGTGCCACCAGCAGAGTCCAGGGGGACACTGAAGCTTTCTTT
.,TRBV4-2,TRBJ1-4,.,CASSQVANRANEKLFF,TGTGCCAGCAGCCAAGTGGCGAACCGAGCTAATGAAAAACTGTTTTTT
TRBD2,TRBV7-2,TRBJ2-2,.,CASSFSGGAPGELFF,TGTGCCAGCAGCTTTAGCGGGGGGGCCCCCGGGGAGCTGTTTTTT
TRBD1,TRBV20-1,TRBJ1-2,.,CSAREDRDYGYTF,TGCAGTGCTAGAGAGGACAGGGACTATGGCTACACCTTC
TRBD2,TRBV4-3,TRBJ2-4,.,CASSLSSGGGDIQYF,TGCGCCAGCAGCCTATCTAGCGGGGGGGGGGACATTCAGTACTTC
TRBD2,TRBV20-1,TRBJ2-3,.,CSASGGAGAQYF,TGCAGTGCTAGCGGGGGGGCCGGGGCGCAGTATTTT
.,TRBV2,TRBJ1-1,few,CASSRNGGGRTEAFF,TGTGCCAGCAGTCGCAACGGGGGGGGGAGGACTGAAGCTTTCTTT
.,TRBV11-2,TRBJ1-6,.,CASSLSGPRNSPLHF,TGTGCCAGCAGCCTATCCGGGCCCCGGAATTCACCCCTCCACTTT
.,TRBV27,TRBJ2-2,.,CASSLSWGRAGELFF,TGTGCCAGCAGTTTATCGTGGGGAAGGGCCGGGGAGCTGTTTTTT
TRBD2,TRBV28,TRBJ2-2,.,CASSLTTSGKSGELFF,TGTGCCAGCAGTTTAACGACTAGCGGGAAAAGCGGGGAGCTGTTTTTT
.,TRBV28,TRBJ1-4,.,CASSWSNEKLFF,TGTGCCAGCAGCTGGAGTAATGAAAAACTGTTTTTT
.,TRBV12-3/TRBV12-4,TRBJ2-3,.,CASSFGRRTDTQYF,TGTGCCAGCAGTTTTGGGCGTAGGACAGATACGCAGTATTTT
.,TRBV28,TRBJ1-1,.,CASSLGDTEAFF,TGTGCCAGCAGTTTGGGGGACACTGAAGCTTTCTTT
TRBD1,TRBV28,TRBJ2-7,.,CASSSPTGTGSYEQYF,TGTGCCAGCAGTTCCCCGACCGGGACAGGCTCCTACGAGCAGTACTTC
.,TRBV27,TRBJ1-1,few,CASRQGTEAFF,TGTGCCAGCAGGCAGGGAACTGAAGCTTTCTTT
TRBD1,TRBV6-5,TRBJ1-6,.,CASSLPGQGNSPLHF,TGTGCCAGCAGTTTGCCGGGACAGGGTAATTCACCCCTCCACTTT
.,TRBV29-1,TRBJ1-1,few,CSVDKLANTEAFF,TGCAGCGTTGACAAGTTAGCGAACACTGAAGCTTTCTTT
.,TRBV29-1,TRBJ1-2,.,CRAEGESGLYGYTF,TGCCGCGCCGAGGGGGAGTCGGGGCTCTATGGCTACACCTTC
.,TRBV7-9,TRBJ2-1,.,CASSLVLTAETNEQFF,TGTGCCAGCAGCTTAGTCCTTACGGCAGAAACCAATGAGCAGTTCTTC
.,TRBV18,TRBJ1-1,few,CASSRASGNEAFF,TGTGCCAGCTCCCGGGCCTCAGGGAATGAAGCTTTCTTT
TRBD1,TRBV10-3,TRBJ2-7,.,CAISESRTGAYEQYF,TGTGCCATCAGTGAATCGCGGACAGGGGCCTACGAGCAGTACTTC
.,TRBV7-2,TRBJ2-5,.,CASTNLGEETQYF,TGTGCCAGCACCAACCTGGGGGAAGAGACCCAGTACTTC
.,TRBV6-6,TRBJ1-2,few,CASGQGSANYGYTF,TGTGCCAGCGGCCAGGGTTCCGCTAACTATGGCTACACCTTC
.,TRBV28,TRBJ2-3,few,CARLERDTKDTQYF,TGTGCCAGGTTGGAGCGGGACACCAAGGATACGCAGTATTTT
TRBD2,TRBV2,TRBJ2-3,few,CASRGVSTDTQYF,TGTGCCAGCCGGGGGGTGAGCACAGATACGCAGTATTTT
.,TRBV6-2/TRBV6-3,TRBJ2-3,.,CASSLGKWTDTQYF,TGTGCCAGCAGTTTGGGAAAATGGACAGATACGCAGTATTTT
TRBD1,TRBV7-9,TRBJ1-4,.,CASSVTGVRKLFF,TGTGCCAGCAGCGTAACAGGGGTGCGAAAACTGTTTTTT